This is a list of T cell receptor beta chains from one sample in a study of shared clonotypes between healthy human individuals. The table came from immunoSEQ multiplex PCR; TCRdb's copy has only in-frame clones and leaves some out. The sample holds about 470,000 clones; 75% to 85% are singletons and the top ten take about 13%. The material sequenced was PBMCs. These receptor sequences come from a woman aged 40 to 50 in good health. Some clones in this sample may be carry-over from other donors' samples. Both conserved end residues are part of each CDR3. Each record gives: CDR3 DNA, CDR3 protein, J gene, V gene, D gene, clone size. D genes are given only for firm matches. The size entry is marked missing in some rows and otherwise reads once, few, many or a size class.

CDR3nt: TGCAGCGCTTGGACGAACACCGGGGAGCTGTTTTTT; CDR3aa: CSAWTNTGELFF; j_gene: TRBJ2-2; v_gene: TRBV29-1; d_gene: NA; abundance: NA
CDR3nt: TGTGCCAGCAGCCCTGCCTCTGGAAACACCATATATTTT; CDR3aa: CASSPASGNTIYF; j_gene: TRBJ1-3; v_gene: TRBV7-7; d_gene: NA; abundance: NA
CDR3nt: TGTGCCAGTAGTCCCGGGACTAGCGGGACCCAGCAGTTCTTC; CDR3aa: CASSPGTSGTQQFF; j_gene: TRBJ2-1; v_gene: TRBV19; d_gene: TRBD2; abundance: NA
CDR3nt: TGTGCCAGCAGTTCCGTGACTAGCGGGAGGTCCATTCCGGATGAGCAGTTCTTC; CDR3aa: CASSSVTSGRSIPDEQFF; j_gene: TRBJ2-1; v_gene: TRBV27; d_gene: TRBD2; abundance: many
CDR3nt: TGTGCCAGCGGACTCGCCGCCGAGCAGTACTTC; CDR3aa: CASGLAAEQYF; j_gene: TRBJ2-7; v_gene: TRBV2; d_gene: NA; abundance: NA
CDR3nt: TGTGCCAGCAGCTTAGGAGGAGAGGGGAATGAGCAGTTCTTC; CDR3aa: CASSLGGEGNEQFF; j_gene: TRBJ2-1; v_gene: TRBV11-3; d_gene: NA; abundance: NA
CDR3nt: TGTGCCAGCAGCTCGATCCTAGGGGGCGAGCAGTACTTC; CDR3aa: CASSSILGGEQYF; j_gene: TRBJ2-7; v_gene: TRBV11-2; d_gene: NA; abundance: NA
CDR3nt: TGTGCCTGGACTAGCGACTCCTACAATGAGCAGTTCTTC; CDR3aa: CAWTSDSYNEQFF; j_gene: TRBJ2-1; v_gene: TRBV30; d_gene: NA; abundance: once
CDR3nt: TGCGCCAGCAGCCAAGATGGAGGCGGGAGAGGTACCGGGGAGCTGTTTTTT; CDR3aa: CASSQDGGGRGTGELFF; j_gene: TRBJ2-2; v_gene: TRBV4-3; d_gene: TRBD2; abundance: NA
CDR3nt: TGTGCCAGCAGCGTAGCGGGAGTAGTGAAAGATACGCAGTATTTT; CDR3aa: CASSVAGVVKDTQYF; j_gene: TRBJ2-3; v_gene: TRBV9; d_gene: NA; abundance: NA
CDR3nt: TGTGCCAGCAGTCCACAGGGCAGCGGTGAAAAACTGTTTTTT; CDR3aa: CASSPQGSGEKLFF; j_gene: TRBJ1-4; v_gene: TRBV5-4; d_gene: NA; abundance: NA
CDR3nt: TGTGCCAGCAGCAAATCGGTGAACCGAAGAATTTATGGCTACACCTTC; CDR3aa: CASSKSVNRRIYGYTF; j_gene: TRBJ1-2; v_gene: TRBV21-1; d_gene: NA; abundance: NA
CDR3nt: TGTGCCAGCACCGACGGGCCCCGGAACACCGGGGAGCTGTTTTTT; CDR3aa: CASTDGPRNTGELFF; j_gene: TRBJ2-2; v_gene: TRBV19; d_gene: NA; abundance: few
CDR3nt: TGTGCCAGCAGCGTACTAGCATTCAATGAGCAGTTCTTC; CDR3aa: CASSVLAFNEQFF; j_gene: TRBJ2-1; v_gene: TRBV7-9; d_gene: NA; abundance: NA
CDR3nt: TGCGCCAGCAGCCTGTCTTACTCTGGAAACACCATATATTTT; CDR3aa: CASSLSYSGNTIYF; j_gene: TRBJ1-3; v_gene: TRBV5-1; d_gene: NA; abundance: NA
CDR3nt: TGTGCCAGCAGCTCTGGACGGAGTAGCAGTGAGCAGTTCTTC; CDR3aa: CASSSGRSSSEQFF; j_gene: TRBJ2-1; v_gene: TRBV5-8; d_gene: NA; abundance: NA
CDR3nt: TGTGCCAGCAGCGGGACTTACGACACCGGGGAGCTGTTTTTT; CDR3aa: CASSGTYDTGELFF; j_gene: TRBJ2-2; v_gene: TRBV7-2; d_gene: NA; abundance: NA
CDR3nt: TGTGCCAGCAGTGACGGCTTCTATGGCTACACCTTC; CDR3aa: CASSDGFYGYTF; j_gene: TRBJ1-2; v_gene: TRBV25-1; d_gene: NA; abundance: few
CDR3nt: TGTGCCAGCAGTATAGGGGAGACCCAGTACTTC; CDR3aa: CASSIGETQYF; j_gene: TRBJ2-5; v_gene: TRBV6-6; d_gene: NA; abundance: NA
CDR3nt: TGCGCCAGCAGACCAGAAGACAGGGCCTCCTACGAGCAGTACTTC; CDR3aa: CASRPEDRASYEQYF; j_gene: TRBJ2-7; v_gene: TRBV23-1; d_gene: TRBD1; abundance: NA
CDR3nt: TGCGCCAGCAGCCCAGGGGGGGGCTCCTACAATGAGCAGTTCTTC; CDR3aa: CASSPGGGSYNEQFF; j_gene: TRBJ2-1; v_gene: TRBV4-1; d_gene: NA; abundance: NA
CDR3nt: TGTGCCAGCAGTGGACGGTTGAATCAGCCCCAGCATTTT; CDR3aa: CASSGRLNQPQHF; j_gene: TRBJ1-5; v_gene: TRBV6-5; d_gene: NA; abundance: NA
CDR3nt: TGTGCCAGCAGCCAAGATGGCGAGGGCTCGGGGGAAAAACTGTTTTTT; CDR3aa: CASSQDGEGSGEKLFF; j_gene: TRBJ1-4; v_gene: TRBV4-2; d_gene: NA; abundance: NA
CDR3nt: TGCGCCAGCAGTCCCTGGGCCGGATCGGACTCCTACGAGCAGTACTTC; CDR3aa: CASSPWAGSDSYEQYF; j_gene: TRBJ2-7; v_gene: TRBV10-2; d_gene: NA; abundance: NA
CDR3nt: TGCGCCAGCAGCTTGGTCGGGAACAGGGGAACTGAAGCTTTCTTT; CDR3aa: CASSLVGNRGTEAFF; j_gene: TRBJ1-1; v_gene: TRBV5-1; d_gene: TRBD1; abundance: few
CDR3nt: TGTGCCAGCAGTGAAGGGCTAGCGAGGCGCACAGATACGCAGTATTTT; CDR3aa: CASSEGLARRTDTQYF; j_gene: TRBJ2-3; v_gene: TRBV2; d_gene: NA; abundance: NA
CDR3nt: TGTGCCTGGAGTGTATTTCAGGGTGATCAGCCCCAGCATTTT; CDR3aa: CAWSVFQGDQPQHF; j_gene: TRBJ1-5; v_gene: TRBV30; d_gene: NA; abundance: NA
CDR3nt: TGTGCCAGCTCACGACAGGGGGCTGGCGGGGAGCTGTTTTTT; CDR3aa: CASSRQGAGGELFF; j_gene: TRBJ2-2; v_gene: TRBV18; d_gene: TRBD1; abundance: few
CDR3nt: TGTGCCAGCATCCCCCGAGACCACCAGGGTCCCTACGAGCAGTACTTC; CDR3aa: CASIPRDHQGPYEQYF; j_gene: TRBJ2-7; v_gene: TRBV27; d_gene: NA; abundance: NA
CDR3nt: TGTGCCAGCAGCGTAGAGGCTCGGGTAGCGGGAGCGGGGCACACCGGGGAGCTGTTTTTT; CDR3aa: CASSVEARVAGAGHTGELFF; j_gene: TRBJ2-2; v_gene: TRBV9; d_gene: TRBD2; abundance: NA
CDR3nt: TGTGCCAGCAGCTTGGTGCGCGGGAGGACGTACACCGGGGAGCTGTTTTTT; CDR3aa: CASSLVRGRTYTGELFF; j_gene: TRBJ2-2; v_gene: TRBV5-8; d_gene: TRBD2; abundance: NA
CDR3nt: TGTGCCAGCAGTTACCCCAGGAACACCGGGGAGCTGTTTTTT; CDR3aa: CASSYPRNTGELFF; j_gene: TRBJ2-2; v_gene: TRBV6-5; d_gene: NA; abundance: NA
CDR3nt: TGTGCCAGCAGCTTAATTGTGACTAGCGGGGACACCGGGGAGCTGTTTTTT; CDR3aa: CASSLIVTSGDTGELFF; j_gene: TRBJ2-2; v_gene: TRBV7-3; d_gene: TRBD2; abundance: NA
CDR3nt: TGTGCCAGCAGTCGGGACCCCAGGACGGGGACCTACGAGCAGTACTTC; CDR3aa: CASSRDPRTGTYEQYF; j_gene: TRBJ2-7; v_gene: TRBV28; d_gene: NA; abundance: NA
CDR3nt: TGTGCCAGCAGCGACTTGGTTGGCTACACCTTC; CDR3aa: CASSDLVGYTF; j_gene: TRBJ1-2; v_gene: TRBV7-2; d_gene: NA; abundance: NA
CDR3nt: TGTGCCAGCAGTTTAAGGGCTTTACCCTCAAACACCTTC; CDR3aa: CASSLRALPSNTF; j_gene: TRBJ1-2; v_gene: TRBV28; d_gene: NA; abundance: NA
CDR3nt: TGTGCCAGCAGTTTTTTCCCAGAAGAGACCCAGTACTTC; CDR3aa: CASSFFPEETQYF; j_gene: TRBJ2-5; v_gene: TRBV28; d_gene: NA; abundance: NA
CDR3nt: TGTGCCAGCAGCCCCTCTAGGGGCTACAATGAGCAGTTCTTC; CDR3aa: CASSPSRGYNEQFF; j_gene: TRBJ2-1; v_gene: TRBV28; d_gene: NA; abundance: NA
CDR3nt: TGTGCCAGCTCGTCCGGGACAACTAATGAAAAACTGTTTTTT; CDR3aa: CASSSGTTNEKLFF; j_gene: TRBJ1-4; v_gene: TRBV18; d_gene: NA; abundance: NA
CDR3nt: TGCGCCAGCAGCTTTCAGTCTAGCGGGAGAGAAAACATTCAGTACTTC; CDR3aa: CASSFQSSGRENIQYF; j_gene: TRBJ2-4; v_gene: TRBV5-1; d_gene: TRBD2; abundance: NA
CDR3nt: TGTGCCAGCAGCAAAGGGCGCCTACAGGGGGGAGATCTGGCGGGAAGAAATGAGCAGTTCTTC; CDR3aa: CASSKGRLQGGDLAGRNEQFF; j_gene: TRBJ2-1; v_gene: TRBV21-1; d_gene: NA; abundance: NA
CDR3nt: TGTGCCAGCAGCTTAGGACTAGCGAACTACGAGCAGTACTTC; CDR3aa: CASSLGLANYEQYF; j_gene: TRBJ2-7; v_gene: TRBV11-2; d_gene: TRBD2; abundance: NA
CDR3nt: TGTGCCAGCAGTCTGGGGGAGCTCTATGAGCAGTTCTTC; CDR3aa: CASSLGELYEQFF; j_gene: TRBJ2-1; v_gene: TRBV28; d_gene: NA; abundance: once
CDR3nt: TGTGCCAGCAGCTTACGCAGCAATCAGCCCCAGCATTTT; CDR3aa: CASSLRSNQPQHF; j_gene: TRBJ1-5; v_gene: TRBV7-2; d_gene: NA; abundance: NA
CDR3nt: TGTGCCAGCAGCGTGAGGTCACAGGGGGCGTACAATGAGCAGTTCTTC; CDR3aa: CASSVRSQGAYNEQFF; j_gene: TRBJ2-1; v_gene: TRBV9; d_gene: TRBD1; abundance: NA
CDR3nt: TGTGCCAGCAGTACTAGCGGGCCCTACAATGAGCAGTTCTTC; CDR3aa: CASSTSGPYNEQFF; j_gene: TRBJ2-1; v_gene: TRBV2; d_gene: TRBD2; abundance: NA
CDR3nt: TGTGCCAGCAGTTCCTATACTAGCGGGAGCAATGAGCAGTTCTTC; CDR3aa: CASSSYTSGSNEQFF; j_gene: TRBJ2-1; v_gene: TRBV6-5; d_gene: TRBD2; abundance: NA
CDR3nt: TGTGCCTGGAGTGCCGGAAATTGGGAGACCCAGTACTTC; CDR3aa: CAWSAGNWETQYF; j_gene: TRBJ2-5; v_gene: TRBV30; d_gene: NA; abundance: NA
CDR3nt: TGTGCCAGCAGCTTGAACAGGGGGCTAGATACGCAGTATTTT; CDR3aa: CASSLNRGLDTQYF; j_gene: TRBJ2-3; v_gene: TRBV7-9; d_gene: TRBD1; abundance: NA
CDR3nt: TGTGCCAGCAGCTTCCCAACAGGGGTTAGCTCCTACGAGCAGTACTTC; CDR3aa: CASSFPTGVSSYEQYF; j_gene: TRBJ2-7; v_gene: TRBV7-2; d_gene: TRBD1; abundance: NA
CDR3nt: TGTGCCAGCAGCGTAGCGGGACTAGCGGAGAGCACAGATACGCAGTATTTT; CDR3aa: CASSVAGLAESTDTQYF; j_gene: TRBJ2-3; v_gene: TRBV9; d_gene: TRBD2; abundance: NA
CDR3nt: TGCAGCTCCCGTGCAGGCGGGAACACTGAAGCTTTCTTT; CDR3aa: CSSRAGGNTEAFF; j_gene: TRBJ1-1; v_gene: TRBV29-1; d_gene: NA; abundance: NA
CDR3nt: TGTGCCAGCAGTTCCCGGGACAGTCATCGCGGCTACACCTTC; CDR3aa: CASSSRDSHRGYTF; j_gene: TRBJ1-2; v_gene: TRBV28; d_gene: TRBD1; abundance: many
CDR3nt: TGTGCCAGCAGCCGACTAGCGGGAGCTCTTGCGGTGGGCAATGAGCAGTTCTTC; CDR3aa: CASSRLAGALAVGNEQFF; j_gene: TRBJ2-1; v_gene: TRBV25-1; d_gene: TRBD2; abundance: NA